Each of the 2 T cell receptor beta chains below was sequenced from the same sample in a study of T cell responses to AZD1222 COVID-19 vaccine. The data were produced by immunoSEQ multiplex PCR, yet TCRdb's version contains in-frame clones alone and is incomplete. The sample yields some 110,000 clones, about 86% seen once. Sequenced here: peripheral blood, sampled 28 days after the second AZD1222 dose. The receptor set was obtained from an adult who received the AZD1222 COVID-19 vaccine.

V gene TRBV2 combines with J gene TRBJ2-1; 9 bases agree with TRBD1. Losses at the gene ends were 5 bases for V and 1 base for J; bases not matched to a gene: 9. The CDR3 runs to 17 residues. Germline CDR1 reads SNHLY; CDR2 reads FYNNEI. The CDR3 loop is CASSTPGQGWSYNEQFF. The CDR3, as DNA: TGTGCCAGCAGTACCCCGGGACAGGGATGGTCCTACAATGAGCAGTTCTTC.

The chain joins TRBV19 to TRBJ1-6; 8 bases line up with TRBD1. Per the germline V gene, CDR1 is LNHDA and CDR2 is SQIVND (reference sequence). The CDR3 covers 14 residues. The trim removed 9 bases at V and 8 bases at J, leaving 9 bases unmatched. CDR3 DNA: TGTGCCAGCAGCCCCAGGGGGCGCGATTCACCCCTCCACTTT. It encodes CASSPRGRDSPLHF.